Listed below are T cell receptor beta chains from one sample, sequenced in a study of post-analysis software for immune sequencing data. TCRdb redid the calling of the PCR reads with MiXCR, one entry per CDR3 protein. The table records roughly 570,000 distinct CDR3 sequences, 34% of them present only once. The sample consisted of blood. Receptors were obtained from a girl between 2 and 17 years old with multiple sclerosis. CDR3s include the opening cysteine and the closing phenylalanine or tryptophan. The D gene is left open where the match is weak. Not every row has a clone size; where given, it reads once, few, many or a size class.

D gene: -; J gene: TRBJ2-3; V gene: TRBV6-1; clone size: -; CDR3 DNA: TGTGCCAGCAGCCACCAGTTAGTGGGGGGTCCTAGCACAGATACGCAGTATTTT; CDR3 protein: CASSHQLVGGPSTDTQYF
D gene: -; J gene: TRBJ1-1; V gene: TRBV9; clone size: few; CDR3 DNA: TGTGCCAGCAGCGTAGAATTATACACTGAAGCTTTCTTT; CDR3 protein: CASSVELYTEAFF
D gene: -; J gene: TRBJ1-1; V gene: TRBV5-1; clone size: few; CDR3 DNA: TGCGCCAGCAGCTGGGGATGGGGGGCGCTGAACACTGAAGCTTTCTTT; CDR3 protein: CASSWGWGALNTEAFF
D gene: TRBD1; J gene: TRBJ1-5; V gene: TRBV6-1; clone size: few; CDR3 DNA: TGTGCCAGCAGTGAGAGTTTGGGACAGGGGGCAGGACAGCCCCAGCATTTT; CDR3 protein: CASSESLGQGAGQPQHF
D gene: TRBD1; J gene: TRBJ2-7; V gene: TRBV4-1; clone size: -; CDR3 DNA: TGCGCCAGCAGCCCATCGACAGGGGGCTTCCCCTACGAGCAGTACTTC; CDR3 protein: CASSPSTGGFPYEQYF
D gene: -; J gene: TRBJ2-1; V gene: TRBV5-1; clone size: -; CDR3 DNA: TGCGCCAGCAGCTTGTCACAGGTCTACAATGAGCAGTTCTTC; CDR3 protein: CASSLSQVYNEQFF
D gene: -; J gene: TRBJ2-6; V gene: TRBV2; clone size: -; CDR3 DNA: TGTGCCAGCAGTGATGCAACTGCCCGGGTCCTGACTTTC; CDR3 protein: CASSDATARVLTF
D gene: -; J gene: TRBJ2-7; V gene: TRBV24-1; clone size: -; CDR3 DNA: TGTGCCACCAGTGCCCAGGGGATCGACGAGCAGTACTTC; CDR3 protein: CATSAQGIDEQYF
D gene: -; J gene: TRBJ1-4; V gene: TRBV15; clone size: -; CDR3 DNA: TGTGCCACCCGTGGCGGAGGGGGGGAAAAACTGTTTTTT; CDR3 protein: CATRGGGGEKLFF
D gene: TRBD2; J gene: TRBJ2-2; V gene: TRBV11-3; clone size: -; CDR3 DNA: TGTGCCAGCAGCTTGCCTAGCGGGGGACTAAACACCGGGGAGCTGTTTTTT; CDR3 protein: CASSLPSGGLNTGELFF
D gene: TRBD1; J gene: TRBJ2-1; V gene: TRBV12-3/TRBV12-4; clone size: -; CDR3 DNA: TGTGCCAGCAGTTTAAGCGGACAGGGGGCGAATGAGCAGTTCTTC; CDR3 protein: CASSLSGQGANEQFF
D gene: TRBD1; J gene: TRBJ2-3; V gene: TRBV6-2/TRBV6-3; clone size: few; CDR3 DNA: TGTGCCAGCAGTTACCTCAGGGGGCTGCGGACAGATACGCAGTATTTT; CDR3 protein: CASSYLRGLRTDTQYF
D gene: TRBD2; J gene: TRBJ2-1; V gene: TRBV6-2/TRBV6-3; clone size: -; CDR3 DNA: TGTGCCAGCAGTCCGCTACCTAGCGGCCTCTACAATGAGCAGTTCTTC; CDR3 protein: CASSPLPSGLYNEQFF
D gene: TRBD2; J gene: TRBJ2-1; V gene: TRBV7-2; clone size: once; CDR3 DNA: TGTGCCAGCAGCTTACGGGGGGGCTTCAATGAGCAGTTCTTC; CDR3 protein: CASSLRGGFNEQFF
D gene: TRBD1; J gene: TRBJ2-5; V gene: TRBV12-3/TRBV12-4; clone size: -; CDR3 DNA: TGTGCCAGCAGCCAGCCCCTCGGATCAGGGGGCCAAGAGACCCAGTACTTC; CDR3 protein: CASSQPLGSGGQETQYF
D gene: -; J gene: TRBJ2-2; V gene: TRBV6-6; clone size: -; CDR3 DNA: TGTGCCAGCAGATACGTGACAACCGGGGAGCTGTTTTTT; CDR3 protein: CASRYVTTGELFF
D gene: -; J gene: TRBJ2-7; V gene: TRBV10-3; clone size: few; CDR3 DNA: TGTGCCATCAGTGATACAGGCGCCCCCGAACACTACGAGCAGTACTTC; CDR3 protein: CAISDTGAPEHYEQYF
D gene: TRBD1; J gene: TRBJ2-1; V gene: TRBV7-2; clone size: -; CDR3 DNA: TGTGCCAGCAGCCCGTGGACAGGGAATACCTACAATGAGCAGTTCTTC; CDR3 protein: CASSPWTGNTYNEQFF
D gene: -; J gene: TRBJ2-7; V gene: TRBV7-2; clone size: -; CDR3 DNA: TGTGCCAGCAGCCCTTGGCGGGCCTACGAGCAGTACTTC; CDR3 protein: CASSPWRAYEQYF
D gene: -; J gene: TRBJ2-1; V gene: TRBV12-3/TRBV12-4; clone size: medium-sized; CDR3 DNA: TGTGCCAGCAGTTTAACTATTACAGGGAGGTACAATGAGCAGTTCTTC; CDR3 protein: CASSLTITGRYNEQFF
D gene: -; J gene: TRBJ2-7; V gene: TRBV6-1; clone size: -; CDR3 DNA: TGTGCCAGCAGTCTCCGAGTCGGGGGCCAAACTCGCTCCTACGAGCAGTACTTC; CDR3 protein: CASSLRVGGQTRSYEQYF
D gene: TRBD1; J gene: TRBJ2-3; V gene: TRBV7-2; clone size: -; CDR3 DNA: TGTGCCAGCAGCAGCGGGACAGGGGCAGATACGCAGTATTTT; CDR3 protein: CASSSGTGADTQYF
D gene: -; J gene: TRBJ1-1; V gene: TRBV10-3; clone size: few; CDR3 DNA: TGTGCCATCAGTGAGACAGGGACGAACACTGAAGCTTTCTTT; CDR3 protein: CAISETGTNTEAFF
D gene: -; J gene: TRBJ1-1; V gene: TRBV12-3/TRBV12-4; clone size: -; CDR3 DNA: TGTGCCAGCAGTTCGACGGGGGCGAACACTGAAGCTTTCTTT; CDR3 protein: CASSSTGANTEAFF
D gene: TRBD2; J gene: TRBJ2-3; V gene: TRBV7-2; clone size: -; CDR3 DNA: TGTGCCAGCAGCTTGATAGCGGGGGTTAGCACAGATACGCAGTATTTT; CDR3 protein: CASSLIAGVSTDTQYF
D gene: -; J gene: TRBJ1-2; V gene: TRBV20-1; clone size: -; CDR3 DNA: TGCAGTGCCCCCCGGGACACGGACTGTGGCTACACCTTC; CDR3 protein: CSAPRDTDCGYTF
D gene: TRBD2; J gene: TRBJ2-7; V gene: TRBV5-1; clone size: -; CDR3 DNA: TGCGCCAGCAGCATAAAAAGCGGGGTGAGCTCCTACGAGCAGTACTTC; CDR3 protein: CASSIKSGVSSYEQYF
D gene: TRBD2; J gene: TRBJ2-5; V gene: TRBV4-1; clone size: few; CDR3 DNA: TGCGCCAGCAGCCCACTAATCCGGGAGGTGGAGACCCAGTACTTC; CDR3 protein: CASSPLIREVETQYF
D gene: -; J gene: TRBJ2-7; V gene: TRBV21-1; clone size: -; CDR3 DNA: TGTGCCAGCAGCAAGGGCGAGCACGAGCAGTACTTC; CDR3 protein: CASSKGEHEQYF
D gene: -; J gene: TRBJ1-5; V gene: TRBV6-6; clone size: few; CDR3 DNA: TGTGCCAGCGAAATGGAGGGAGGCAATCAGCCCCAGCATTTT; CDR3 protein: CASEMEGGNQPQHF
D gene: -; J gene: TRBJ2-7; V gene: TRBV6-5; clone size: -; CDR3 DNA: TGTGCCAGCAGGGGGGACGGCGAGCAGTACTTC; CDR3 protein: CASRGDGEQYF
D gene: TRBD1; J gene: TRBJ2-3; V gene: TRBV10-3; clone size: -; CDR3 DNA: TGTGCCATCAGTGTAGGGGGCGAACCCACAGATACGCAGTATTTT; CDR3 protein: CAISVGGEPTDTQYF
D gene: -; J gene: TRBJ2-7; V gene: TRBV10-3; clone size: many; CDR3 DNA: TGTGCCATCAGTGAGGGGCAGGGGAGGGCCTCCCCCTCCTACGAGCAGTACTTC; CDR3 protein: CAISEGQGRASPSYEQYF
D gene: -; J gene: TRBJ2-2; V gene: TRBV15; clone size: -; CDR3 DNA: TGTGCCACCGCAGCGTTGCGGAACACCGGGGAGCTGTTTTTT; CDR3 protein: CATAALRNTGELFF
D gene: TRBD1; J gene: TRBJ1-2; V gene: TRBV4-1; clone size: -; CDR3 DNA: TGCGCCAGCAGCCCCGGGGGGACAGCCTATGGCTACACCTTC; CDR3 protein: CASSPGGTAYGYTF
D gene: -; J gene: TRBJ1-5; V gene: TRBV12-3/TRBV12-4; clone size: -; CDR3 DNA: TGTGCCAGCAGTTCCGGGCCGAACTCCCTTCACCAGCCCCAGCATTTT; CDR3 protein: CASSSGPNSLHQPQHF
D gene: -; J gene: TRBJ2-4; V gene: TRBV5-1; clone size: few; CDR3 DNA: TGCGCCAGCAGCTTGGAGGCGGGGATCGAAAACATTCAGTACTTC; CDR3 protein: CASSLEAGIENIQYF
D gene: -; J gene: TRBJ1-1; V gene: TRBV29-1; clone size: -; CDR3 DNA: TGCAGCGCTGCACCTGGTAGGGGGGGAAACACTGAAGCTTTCTTT; CDR3 protein: CSAAPGRGGNTEAFF
D gene: -; J gene: TRBJ1-1; V gene: TRBV18; clone size: few; CDR3 DNA: TGTGCCAGCTCACCCCATCCGGAGAACACTGAAGCTTTCTTT; CDR3 protein: CASSPHPENTEAFF
D gene: -; J gene: TRBJ1-2; V gene: TRBV5-1; clone size: few; CDR3 DNA: TGCGCCAGTGGGTCCGGGACAAACTATGGCTACACCTTC; CDR3 protein: CASGSGTNYGYTF
D gene: TRBD1; J gene: TRBJ2-3; V gene: TRBV7-9; clone size: few; CDR3 DNA: TGTGCCAGCAGTATCAACTCCGGGACAGCTAGCACAGATACGCAGTATTTT; CDR3 protein: CASSINSGTASTDTQYF
D gene: TRBD2; J gene: TRBJ2-1; V gene: TRBV9; clone size: -; CDR3 DNA: TGTGCCAGCAGCGTAGCGTTCCAGCGGGGGTGGAATGAGCAGTTCTTC; CDR3 protein: CASSVAFQRGWNEQFF
D gene: TRBD2; J gene: TRBJ2-3; V gene: TRBV4-1; clone size: -; CDR3 DNA: TGCGCCAGCAGCCAAGATGGAACGGGACTAGCGGATTCCAGAGATACGCAGTATTTT; CDR3 protein: CASSQDGTGLADSRDTQYF
D gene: -; J gene: TRBJ2-7; V gene: TRBV4-1; clone size: few; CDR3 DNA: TGCGCCAGCAGTGGACCTTCGAGCTCCTACGAGCAGTACTTC; CDR3 protein: CASSGPSSSYEQYF
D gene: -; J gene: TRBJ2-5; V gene: TRBV25-1; clone size: few; CDR3 DNA: TGTGCCAGCAGTGTCGGGGGATTCCAAGAGACCCAGTACTTC; CDR3 protein: CASSVGGFQETQYF
D gene: TRBD2; J gene: TRBJ2-4; V gene: TRBV4-2; clone size: -; CDR3 DNA: TGTGCCAGCAGCCAAGATCCCCGGACTAGCGGGGACATTCAGTACTTC; CDR3 protein: CASSQDPRTSGDIQYF
D gene: -; J gene: TRBJ2-5; V gene: TRBV10-1; clone size: -; CDR3 DNA: TGCGCCAGCAGTGTCCGGGGTTGGGGAAATGAGCAGTACTTC; CDR3 protein: CASSVRGWGNEQYF
D gene: -; J gene: TRBJ1-1; V gene: TRBV10-3; clone size: few; CDR3 DNA: TGTGCCATCAGTGCTCTACAGGGCGGACTAGAAGCTTTCTTT; CDR3 protein: CAISALQGGLEAFF
D gene: TRBD1; J gene: TRBJ1-1; V gene: TRBV19; clone size: few; CDR3 DNA: TGTGCCAGTAGCCGATCTCTCGGGACAGGGGGCGGCACTGAAGCTTTCTTT; CDR3 protein: CASSRSLGTGGGTEAFF
D gene: TRBD2; J gene: TRBJ2-1; V gene: TRBV10-2; clone size: -; CDR3 DNA: TGCGCCAGCAGACGGACTAGCAATGAGCGGTTCTTC; CDR3 protein: CASRRTSNERFF
D gene: -; J gene: TRBJ2-7; V gene: TRBV6-5; clone size: many; CDR3 DNA: TGTGCCAGCAGTTACGTAAAGGGGGGCTACGAGCAGTACTTC; CDR3 protein: CASSYVKGGYEQYF
D gene: TRBD1; J gene: TRBJ2-7; V gene: TRBV7-9; clone size: -; CDR3 DNA: TGTGCCAGCAGCCACCGGGACAGGCGTCCGAACGAGCAGTACTTC; CDR3 protein: CASSHRDRRPNEQYF
D gene: -; J gene: TRBJ2-4; V gene: TRBV27; clone size: -; CDR3 DNA: TGTGCCAGCAGTTCCGGGTACTCGACAGAGGGCCCTCTTTTAGCCAAAAACATTCAGTACTTC; CDR3 protein: CASSSGYSTEGPLLAKNIQYF
D gene: TRBD2; J gene: TRBJ2-3; V gene: TRBV6-6; clone size: -; CDR3 DNA: TGTGCCAGCAGTCCGCTAGCGGACCTCAGCACAGATACGCAGTATTTT; CDR3 protein: CASSPLADLSTDTQYF
D gene: -; J gene: TRBJ1-2; V gene: TRBV2; clone size: -; CDR3 DNA: TGTGCCAGCAGAAGCCCAGGGAATAACTATGGCTACACCTTC; CDR3 protein: CASRSPGNNYGYTF
D gene: -; J gene: TRBJ2-3; V gene: TRBV7-6; clone size: -; CDR3 DNA: TGTGCCGGCGGCACAGATACGCAGTATTTT; CDR3 protein: CAGGTDTQYF
D gene: TRBD1; J gene: TRBJ2-1; V gene: TRBV20-1; clone size: -; CDR3 DNA: TGCAGTGCTCAGGGGGACAGGACCTACAATGAGCAGTTCTTC; CDR3 protein: CSAQGDRTYNEQFF
D gene: -; J gene: TRBJ2-3; V gene: TRBV14; clone size: -; CDR3 DNA: TGTGCCAGCAGCCAAACGGGCCCCTACACAGATACGCAGTATTTT; CDR3 protein: CASSQTGPYTDTQYF
D gene: -; J gene: TRBJ1-5; V gene: TRBV6-6; clone size: few; CDR3 DNA: TGTGCCAGCAGTTACGCGCAGGGACATCAGCCCCAGCATTTT; CDR3 protein: CASSYAQGHQPQHF
D gene: TRBD1; J gene: TRBJ2-7; V gene: TRBV28; clone size: few; CDR3 DNA: TGTGCCAGCAGCCCCGGGACAGGGAGGGGAATGGGGCAGTACTTC; CDR3 protein: CASSPGTGRGMGQYF